This T cell receptor beta chain was obtained from a study of CD8 T cells in ankylosing spondylitis. General study points: Disease-linked clones were found to be CD8+ and relatively rare in peripheral blood. It was reported that disease-linked clones were significantly enriched in matched ankylosing spondylitis synovial fluid. Earlier literature documents some of the motif variants in reactive arthritis synovial fluid and blood.

With regard to this clonotype: The antigen remains undetermined.

TCRdb processed the 5' RACE reads anew with MiXCR; each CDR3 protein has one entry. The sample lists 200,000 to 250,000 distinct CDR3 sequences; around 10% were seen once. Material for sequencing was blood, either unsorted or a sorted T cell fraction (not recorded which). This sequence originates from a male donor with ankylosing spondylitis or in good health (not recorded which).

CDR3 DNA sequence: TGTGCCAGTCTCCTAGGGACAGGGCTGGGCGATGAGCAGTTCTTC. It encodes CASLLGTGLGDEQFF. The chain couples TRBV2 to TRBJ2-1; 9 nucleotides agree with TRBD1. Unmatched junction bases numbered 14, after V lost 9 bases and J lost 8 bases. The CDR3 consists of 15 residues. Germline loops: CDR1 SNHLY, CDR2 FYNNEI.